A selection of T cell receptor beta chains follows, all from one sample in a study of blood T cell repertoires in COVID-19. TCRdb's copy holds only in-frame clones and misses some; the assay was immunoSEQ multiplex PCR. The table lists hundreds of thousands of clones, 88% of them singletons. Source material: peripheral blood. The receptors stem from a woman in her 30s with COVID-19, enrolled during active disease. The CDR3 runs from the conserved cysteine through the conserved F or W. D genes are given only for firm matches. Clone size, where shown, is once, few, many, or a class for clones that have expanded.

TRBV4-1	-	TRBJ2-7	-	CASSQARNYEQYF	TGCGCCAGCAGCCAAGCGAGAAACTACGAGCAGTACTTC
TRBV3-1/TRBV3-2	-	TRBJ2-3	TRBD2	CASSQSGSGTDTQYF	TGTGCCAGCAGCCAGAGCGGGAGTGGGACAGATACGCAGTATTTT
TRBV27	once	TRBJ2-1	TRBD2	CASSLPGLAGGPMEQFF	TGTGCCAGCAGTTTACCAGGACTAGCGGGAGGGCCTATGGAGCAGTTCTTC
TRBV3-1/TRBV3-2	-	TRBJ2-7	TRBD1	CASSPGQGYEQYF	TGTGCCAGCTCTCCGGGACAGGGCTACGAGCAGTACTTC
TRBV7-3	-	TRBJ2-2	TRBD1	CASSRTGFNTGELFF	TGTGCCAGCAGCAGGACAGGTTTTAACACCGGGGAGCTGTTTTTT
TRBV6-5	-	TRBJ1-2	TRBD1	CASSTRDSYGYTF	TGTGCCAGCAGTACCCGGGACAGCTATGGCTACACCTTC
TRBV7-8	-	TRBJ2-2	TRBD1	CASSLTGGEVGELFF	TGTGCCAGCAGCTTGACAGGGGGCGAGGTCGGGGAGCTGTTTTTT
TRBV30	few	TRBJ1-1	-	CAWARKLNTEAFF	TGTGCCTGGGCGAGAAAGCTGAACACTGAAGCTTTCTTT
TRBV2	-	TRBJ2-7	-	CASSTSSYEQYF	TGTGCCAGCAGCACTAGCTCCTACGAGCAGTACTTC
TRBV19	-	TRBJ2-3	TRBD1	CASSQDRVDTDTQYF	TGTGCCAGTAGCCAAGACAGGGTAGATACAGATACGCAGTATTTT
TRBV18	-	TRBJ2-3	-	CASSPARGNTDTQYF	TGTGCCAGCTCACCCGCACGAGGGAACACAGATACGCAGTATTTT
TRBV15	-	TRBJ1-1	TRBD1	CATSRDRTGNTEAFF	TGTGCCACCAGCAGAGATCGGACAGGGAACACTGAAGCTTTCTTT
TRBV6-1	-	TRBJ2-1	TRBD2	CASSELAGSYNEQFF	TGTGCCAGCAGTGAACTAGCGGGCTCCTACAATGAGCAGTTCTTC
TRBV27	-	TRBJ1-2	-	CASSSLAGLYGYTF	TGTGCCAGCAGTTCTCTGGCAGGGCTCTATGGCTACACCTTC
TRBV2	-	TRBJ1-6	TRBD1	CASRSGTANSPLHF	TGTGCCAGCAGATCCGGGACAGCAAATTCACCCCTCCACTTT
TRBV2	-	TRBJ2-5	-	CASKTILQETQYF	TGTGCCAGCAAAACAATCCTTCAAGAGACCCAGTACTTC
TRBV2	-	TRBJ1-1	TRBD1	CASRRQGATEAFF	TGTGCCAGCAGGCGGCAGGGGGCCACTGAAGCTTTCTTT
TRBV29-1	-	TRBJ2-7	-	CSVELRYEQYF	TGCAGCGTTGAACTCCGCTACGAGCAGTACTTC
TRBV14	-	TRBJ2-5	-	CASSQEAGFETQYF	TGTGCCAGCAGCCAAGAGGCAGGGTTTGAGACCCAGTACTTC